This entry lists 23 T cell receptor beta chains sequenced from one sample in a study of graft-versus-host responses after intestinal transplantation. These TCRs are of unknown antigen specificity. The assay was immunoSEQ multiplex PCR, and TCRdb's table has in-frame clones only and misses some. The sample carries about 96,000 clones, 80% to 95% recorded once. The source was unstimulated CD4+ T cells sorted from spleen or lymph node cells, collected before intestinal transplant. These receptors all come from a human donor who received an intestinal transplant.

The rearrangement joins TRBV5-3 to TRBJ2-5; TRBD2 is a possible D gene (5 bases). TRBV5-3 qualifies as an ORF whose function is uncertain. The length of the CDR3 is 15 residues. The V end lost 4 bases, the J end lost 3 bases, and 16 bases lay between the germline ends. This CDR3 is CARSPVERQKETQYF. The CDR3 coding sequence is TGTGCCAGAAGCCCGGTGGAGCGGCAAAAAGAGACCCAGTACTTC.

This clone was found once. The rearrangement uses TRBV11-3 and TRBJ2-7; D perhaps matches TRBD1 (5 bases). The length of the CDR3 is 12 residues. Trimming removed 5 bases at V and 2 bases at J, with 7 bases between. Germline V CDR1 and CDR2: SGHNT, YENEEA. CDR3 sequence (DNA): TGTGCCAGCAGCGGGGCTACCTACGAGCAGTACTTC. Translating it yields CASSGATYEQYF.

This chain joins TRBV18 and TRBJ1-4; maybe TRBD1 (5 bases). Trimming shortened V by 4 bases and J by 5 bases, and 8 bases separated the two germline ends. The CDR3 has 13 residues. Per the germline V gene, CDR1 is KGHSH and CDR2 is LQKENI. CDR3 in DNA: TGTGCCAGCTCACAGCGGGACAATGAAAAACTGTTTTTT. It encodes CASSQRDNEKLFF.

V usage is TRBV30 and J usage is TRBJ1-4; 8 bases match TRBD1. The trim removed 5 bases at V and 8 bases at J, leaving 7 bases unmatched. Per the germline V gene, CDR1 is GTSNPN and CDR2 is SVGIG (reference sequence). This CDR3 has 13 residues. This CDR3 is CAWRRTGTEKLFF. The CDR3 DNA reads as TGTGCCTGGCGCAGGACAGGGACCGAAAAACTGTTTTTT.

The chain combines TRBV7-8 with TRBJ2-5; perhaps TRBD2 as D (6 bases). The J call may not be correct, given that the DNA end is closer to TRBJ2-7. Looked up from germline, CDR1 is SGHVS and CDR2 is FQNEAQ. CDR3 length: 16 amino acids. The CDR3: CASSLVRVGGTYEQYF. CDR3 nucleotide sequence: TGTGCCAGCAGCTTAGTCCGAGTTGGAGGGACCTACGAGCAGTACTTC.

The V gene is TRBV25-1, the J gene TRBJ2-7, with TRBD1 as a possible D gene (6 bases). V lost 3 bases, J lost 3 bases, and 12 bases lay in between. The CDR3 length is 14 residues. The germline gives CDR1 MGHDK, CDR2 SYGVNS. In nucleotides, the CDR3 is TGTGCCAGCAGTGATTCCAGGGGTGACTACGAGCAGTACTTC. Its translation is CASSDSRGDYEQYF.

Only one count was recorded for this clone. V usage is TRBV6-6 and J usage is TRBJ2-5; TRBD1 matches at 10 bases. J was trimmed by 4 bases and V by 5 bases; bases with no gene match: 1. The CDR3 is made up of 13 amino acids. Per the germline V gene, CDR1 is MNHNY and CDR2 is SVGAGI (reference sequence). The CDR3 coding sequence is TGTGCCAGCAGTGACAGGGGGCGAGAGACCCAGTACTTC. It yields the protein CASSDRGRETQYF.

This chain links TRBV6-6 with TRBJ1-3, with a possible D match to TRBD1 (6 bases). Trimming took 8 bases from V and 3 from J, leaving 17 bases between them. The CDR3 is made up of 15 amino acids. Germline V gene data show CDR1 as MNHNY and CDR2 as SVGAGI (reference sequence). The CDR3 region is CASVSITGNGNTIYF. CDR3 DNA sequence: TGTGCCAGCGTATCGATAACAGGGAATGGAAACACCATATATTTT.

This clone turned up a few times. The V call is TRBV5-1, the J call TRBJ1-2; a weak D match, TRBD1 (5 bases). This CDR3 has 14 amino acids. Between the trimmed V and J ends, which lost 1 base and 6 bases, there was a span of 13 bases. CDR1 and CDR2 (germline): SGHRS, YFSETQ. CDR3 sequence reads: CASSLMGRTDGYTF. CDR3 DNA: TGCGCCAGCAGCTTGATGGGGCGCACGGATGGCTACACCTTC. Complete variable domain (other parts from reference TRBV5-1 and TRBJ1-2): KAGVTQTPRYLIKTRGQQVTLSCSPISGHRSVSWYQQTPGQGLQFLFEYFSETQRNKGNFPGRFSGRQFSNSRSEMNVSTLELGDSALYLCASSLMGRTDGYTFGSGTRLTVV.

The chain has TRBV5-1 and TRBJ2-5, with 8 bases lining up with TRBD1. V lost 0 bases and J lost 4; bases outside the gene matches: 8. From germline, CDR1 is SGHRS and CDR2 YFSETQ. This CDR3 spans 16 amino acids. The CDR3 DNA sequence: TGCGCCAGCAGCTTGGCACCCACAGGGGGTCCAGAGACCCAGTACTTC. This gives the protein CASSLAPTGGPETQYF.

The chain couples TRBV5-1 to TRBJ2-1; D is perhaps TRBD2 (5 bases). Per the germline V gene, CDR1 is SGHRS and CDR2 is YFSETQ. The V gene lost 6 bases and the J gene lost 2 bases, with 18 bases spanning the gap. This CDR3 region has 16 residues. Here the CDR3 reads CASTNPGVRPYNEQFF. Written as DNA, the CDR3 is TGCGCCAGCACCAATCCCGGGGTACGACCCTACAATGAGCAGTTCTTC.

The chain has TRBV5-4 and TRBJ1-5; 7 bases match TRBD1. The CDR3 runs 19 residues. J gave up 4 bases and V 3 bases, and 19 bases lay outside the gene matches. Germline V lookup: CDR1 SGHNT, CDR2 YYREEE (reference sequence). CDR3 sequence reads: CASSYASHSTGTANQPQHF. CDR3 coding DNA: TGTGCCAGCAGCTATGCGTCCCATAGTACCGGGACAGCTAATCAGCCCCAGCATTTT.

The chain carries TRBV19 and TRBJ1-4; 8 bases are a match to TRBD1. The CDR3 runs 15 residues. CDR1 and CDR2 from the germline V gene are LNHDA and SQIVND (reference sequence). V was clipped by 6 bases and J by 5 bases; unmatched bases: 8. The CDR3 coding sequence is TGTGCCAGTAGAGATCGGACAGGGCCCAATGAAAAACTGTTTTTT. Encoded protein: CASRDRTGPNEKLFF.

The CDR3 DNA reads as TGTGCCAGCACGTGTAGACAGGCCCTTCTCCCCGAATCCGGGGCCAACGTCCTGACTTTC. It is translated as CASTCRQALLPESGANVLTF. The chain employs TRBV21-1 and TRBJ2-6; the table's D call TRBD1 went unverified against the DNA. TRBV21-1 is described as a pseudogene. The CDR3 consists of 20 residues.

V gene TRBV2 combines with J gene TRBJ1-6; D uncertain. The germline V gene encodes CDR1 SNHLY and CDR2 FYNNEI. Between the trimmed V and J ends, which lost 7 bases and 9 bases, there was a span of 13 bases. CDR3 length equals 13 residues. CDR3 nucleotides: TGTGCCAGCATGACACAACGGGGTTCACCCCTCCACTTT. Its translation is CASMTQRGSPLHF.

The chain employs TRBV4-2 and TRBJ2-1, with D possibly matching TRBD2 (5 bases). Trimming removed 1 base at V and 7 bases at J, with 5 bases between. CDR1 LGHNA and CDR2 YNFKEQ come from the germline V gene. The CDR3 spans 12 residues. In DNA form, the CDR3 reads TGTGCCAGCAGCCAAGCGGGAAATGAGCAGTTCTTC. It specifies CASSQAGNEQFF.

The chain combines TRBV6-5 with TRBJ1-1; 8 bases match TRBD1. With V trimmed by 2 bases and J by 1 base, 0 bases remained unmatched. From germline, CDR1 is MNHEY and CDR2 SVGAGI. The CDR3 runs to 14 residues. The CDR3 here is CASSYGTGNTEAFF. CDR3 bases: TGTGCCAGCAGTTACGGGACAGGGAACACTGAAGCTTTCTTT.

Of note for this clone: A junction boundary mismatches the germline segment, possibly from a read error. The chain has TRBV5-1 and TRBJ2-3, with TRBD1 as a possible D gene (6 bases). This CDR3 spans 14 amino acids. Germline V CDR1 and CDR2: SGHRS, YFSETQ. Here the CDR3 DNA reads TGCGCCAGCATCTTGGGGGCAGAAGGCAGTACGCAGTATTTT. This encodes CASILGAEGSTQYF.

This chain connects TRBV6-1 to TRBJ2-1; 9 bases map to TRBD2. Germline V gene sequence: CDR1 MNHNS, CDR2 SASEGT. CDR3 length: 15 amino acids. The J segment lost 6 bases and the V segment lost 2 bases, leaving 5 bases of the junction unmatched. The CDR3 here is CASSETLAGRNEQFF. The CDR3 nucleotides are TGTGCCAGCAGTGAAACGCTAGCGGGACGCAATGAGCAGTTCTTC.

The gene calls are TRBV5-6 and TRBJ2-1; D not certain. The germline V gene has CDR1 SGHDT and CDR2 YYEEEE. The V end was cut by 5 bases, the J end by 4 bases, with 7 bases between. This CDR3 comprises 12 residues. CDR3 nucleotide sequence: TGTGCCAGCAGGATGAGGTACAATGAGCAGTTCTTC. This translates into CASRMRYNEQFF.

The V and J genes are TRBV10-1 and TRBJ2-1, with TRBD1 matching over 8 bases. Germline CDR1 is WNHNN and CDR2 is SYGVQD (reference sequence). Trimming took 7 bases from V and 12 from J; bases not matched to a gene: 11. This CDR3 contains 13 residues. CDR3 in DNA: TGCGCCAGCAATTCGGACAGGGCCGCGAGGCAGTTCTTC. It yields the protein CASNSDRAARQFF.

The chain uses TRBV11-3 and TRBJ2-1; 9 nucleotides align to TRBD2. The germline V gene encodes CDR1 SGHNT and CDR2 YENEEA. J lost 5 bases, V lost 1 base, and 6 bases had no gene match. The CDR3 totals 16 residues. CDR3 DNA: TGTGCCAGCAGCTTAGCCCGCGGGGGGGCCGACAATGAGCAGTTCTTC. Translating gives CASSLARGGADNEQFF.

The chain recombines TRBV30 with TRBJ2-7; 8 bases fit TRBD2. In germline, CDR1 is GTSNPN, CDR2 SVGIG (reference sequence). This CDR3 region has 11 residues. CDR3 DNA: TGTGCCTGGAGTTTCGCGGGAGGATTTTCCGTC. This translates into CAWSFAGGFSV.